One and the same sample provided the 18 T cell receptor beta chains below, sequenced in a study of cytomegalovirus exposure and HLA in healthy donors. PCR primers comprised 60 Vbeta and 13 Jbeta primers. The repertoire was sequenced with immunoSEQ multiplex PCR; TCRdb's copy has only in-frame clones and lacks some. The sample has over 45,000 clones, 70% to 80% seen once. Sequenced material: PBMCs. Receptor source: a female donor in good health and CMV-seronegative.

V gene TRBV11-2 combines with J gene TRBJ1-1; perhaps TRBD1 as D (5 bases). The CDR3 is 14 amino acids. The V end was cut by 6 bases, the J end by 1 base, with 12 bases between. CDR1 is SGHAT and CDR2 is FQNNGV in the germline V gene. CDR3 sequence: CASSQRGGNTEAFF. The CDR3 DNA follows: TGTGCCAGCAGTCAACGGGGGGGGAACACTGAAGCTTTCTTT.

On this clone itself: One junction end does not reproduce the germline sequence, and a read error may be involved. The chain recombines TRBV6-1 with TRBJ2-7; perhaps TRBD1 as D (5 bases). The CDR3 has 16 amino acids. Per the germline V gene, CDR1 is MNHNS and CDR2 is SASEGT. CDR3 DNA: TGTGCCAACAGTGAAGCAAAGGTCAGGGATGGGTACGAGCAGTACTTC. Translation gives CANSEAKVRDGYEQYF.

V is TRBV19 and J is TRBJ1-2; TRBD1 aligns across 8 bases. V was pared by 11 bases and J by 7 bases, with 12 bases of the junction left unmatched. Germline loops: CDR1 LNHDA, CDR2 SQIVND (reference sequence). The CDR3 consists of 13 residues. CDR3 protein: CAAAAGGASGYTF. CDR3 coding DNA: TGTGCCGCGGCGGCAGGGGGCGCGAGTGGCTACACCTTC. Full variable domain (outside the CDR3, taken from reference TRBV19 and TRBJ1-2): DGGITQSPKYLFRKEGQNVTLSCEQNLNHDAMYWYRQDPGQGLRLIYYSQIVNDFQKGDIAEGYSVSREKKESFPLTVTSAQKNPTAFYLCAAAAGGASGYTFGSGTRLTVV.

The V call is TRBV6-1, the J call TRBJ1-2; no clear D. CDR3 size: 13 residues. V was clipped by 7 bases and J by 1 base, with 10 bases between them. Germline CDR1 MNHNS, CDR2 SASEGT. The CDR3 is CASKATNNYGYTF. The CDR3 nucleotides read TGTGCCAGCAAGGCCACTAATAACTATGGCTACACCTTC.

DNA of the CDR3: TGCGCCAGCAGCCATCCGGGACCCTCGGCGGGGGAGCAGTACTTC. It is translated as CASSHPGPSAGEQYF. This chain connects TRBV4-1 to TRBJ2-7; perhaps TRBD2 as D (6 bases). The germline gives CDR1 MGHRA, CDR2 YSYEKL. Trimming shortened V by 3 bases and J by 7 bases, and 19 bases separated the two germline ends. This CDR3 has 15 residues.

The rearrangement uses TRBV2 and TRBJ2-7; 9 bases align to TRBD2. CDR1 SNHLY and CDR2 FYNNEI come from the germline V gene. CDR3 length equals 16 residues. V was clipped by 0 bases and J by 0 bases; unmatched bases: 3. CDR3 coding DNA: TGTGCCAGCAGTGAAGCGGAGACTAGCGGCTCCTACGAGCAGTACTTC. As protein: CASSEAETSGSYEQYF.

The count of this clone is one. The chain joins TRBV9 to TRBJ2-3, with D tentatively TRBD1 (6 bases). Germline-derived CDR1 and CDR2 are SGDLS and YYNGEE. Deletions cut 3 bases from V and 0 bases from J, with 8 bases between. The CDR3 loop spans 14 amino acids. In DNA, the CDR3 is TGTGCCAGCAGCGGGGGGCCAAGCACAGATACGCAGTATTTT. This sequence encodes CASSGGPSTDTQYF.

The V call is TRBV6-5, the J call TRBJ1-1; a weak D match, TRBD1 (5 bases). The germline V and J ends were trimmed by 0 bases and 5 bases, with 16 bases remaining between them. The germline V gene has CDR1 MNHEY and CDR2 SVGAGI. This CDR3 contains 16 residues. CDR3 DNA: TGTGCCAGCAGTTACTCGAGTCTCCCAGGGCGAACTGAAGCTTTCTTT. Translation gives CASSYSSLPGRTEAFF.

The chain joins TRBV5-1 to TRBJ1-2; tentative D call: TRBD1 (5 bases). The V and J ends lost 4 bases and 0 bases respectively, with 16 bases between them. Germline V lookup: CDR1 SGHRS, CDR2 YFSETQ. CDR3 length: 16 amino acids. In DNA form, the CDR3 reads TGCGCCAGCAGCCCAGCTACAGGCCTCGCTAACTATGGCTACACCTTC. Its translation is CASSPATGLANYGYTF.

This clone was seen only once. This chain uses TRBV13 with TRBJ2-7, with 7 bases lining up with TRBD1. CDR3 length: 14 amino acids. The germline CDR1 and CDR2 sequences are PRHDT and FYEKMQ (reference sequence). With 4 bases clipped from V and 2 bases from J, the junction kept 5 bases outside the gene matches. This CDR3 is CASSSGQAPYEQYF. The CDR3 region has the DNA TGTGCCAGCAGCTCCGGACAGGCCCCCTACGAGCAGTACTTC.

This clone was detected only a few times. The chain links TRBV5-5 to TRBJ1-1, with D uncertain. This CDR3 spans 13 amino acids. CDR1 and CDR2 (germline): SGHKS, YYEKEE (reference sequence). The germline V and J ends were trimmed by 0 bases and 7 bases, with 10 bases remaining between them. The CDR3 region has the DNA TGTGCCAGCAGCTTGGTAGTTTCTGGTGAAGCTTTCTTT. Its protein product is CASSLVVSGEAFF. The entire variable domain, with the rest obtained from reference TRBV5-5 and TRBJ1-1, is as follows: DAGVTQSPTHLIKTRGQQVTLRCSPISGHKSVSWYQQVLGQGPQFIFQYYEKEERGRGNFPDRFSARQFPNYSSELNVNALLLGDSALYLCASSLVVSGEAFFGQGTRLTVV.

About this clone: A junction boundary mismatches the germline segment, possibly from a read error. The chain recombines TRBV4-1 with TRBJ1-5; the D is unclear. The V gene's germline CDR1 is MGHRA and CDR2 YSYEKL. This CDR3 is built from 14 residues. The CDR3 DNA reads TGCGCCAGCAGCCAGCATGGTAGCTATCAGCCCCAGCATTTT. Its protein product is CASSQHGSYQPQHF.

The DNA for the CDR3 is TGTGCCATCAGTGAAAGACAGGGTGAAGATACGCAGTATTTT. Translated, it gives CAISERQGEDTQYF. V usage is TRBV10-3 and J usage is TRBJ2-3; TRBD1 agrees at 7 bases. The germline V gene has CDR1 ENHRY and CDR2 SYGVKD. V trimming: 3 bases; J trimming: 5 bases; junction bases outside the gene matches: 5. The CDR3 sequence is 14 residues long.

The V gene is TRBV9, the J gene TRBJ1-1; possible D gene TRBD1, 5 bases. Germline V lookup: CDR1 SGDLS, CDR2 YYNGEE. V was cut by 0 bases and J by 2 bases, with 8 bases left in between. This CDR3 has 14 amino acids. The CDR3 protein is CASSVGQINTEAFF. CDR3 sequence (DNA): TGTGCCAGCAGCGTAGGACAGATCAACACTGAAGCTTTCTTT.

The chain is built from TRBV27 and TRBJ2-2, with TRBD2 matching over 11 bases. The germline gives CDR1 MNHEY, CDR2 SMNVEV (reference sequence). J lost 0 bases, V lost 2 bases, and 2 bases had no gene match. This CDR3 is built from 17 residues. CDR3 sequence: CASSLIAGGPNTGELFF. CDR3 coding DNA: TGTGCCAGCAGTTTAATAGCGGGGGGGCCGAACACCGGGGAGCTGTTTTTT.

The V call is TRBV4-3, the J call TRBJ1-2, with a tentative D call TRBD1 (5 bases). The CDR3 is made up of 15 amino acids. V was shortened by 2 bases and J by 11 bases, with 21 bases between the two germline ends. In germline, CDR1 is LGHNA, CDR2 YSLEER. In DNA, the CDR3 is TGCGCCAGCAGCCAATTTCAGGGTGGGCCTTGTCGGTACACCTTC. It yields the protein CASSQFQGGPCRYTF.

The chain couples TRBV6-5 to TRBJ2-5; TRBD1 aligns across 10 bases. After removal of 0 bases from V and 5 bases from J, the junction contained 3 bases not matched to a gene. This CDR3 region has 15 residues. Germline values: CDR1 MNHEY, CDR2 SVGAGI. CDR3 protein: CASSYSGQGYETQYF. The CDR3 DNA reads TGTGCCAGCAGTTACTCGGGACAGGGGTATGAGACCCAGTACTTC.

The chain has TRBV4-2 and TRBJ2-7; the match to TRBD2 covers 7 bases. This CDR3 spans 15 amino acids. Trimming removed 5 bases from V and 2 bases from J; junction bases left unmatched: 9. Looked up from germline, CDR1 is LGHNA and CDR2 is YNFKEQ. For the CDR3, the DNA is TGTGCCAGCAGCGCCCGACTAGCCCGGACCTACGAGCAGTACTTC. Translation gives CASSARLARTYEQYF.